This paragraph covers one T cell receptor beta chain sequence. Sequenced by immunoSEQ multiplex PCR; TCRdb stores in-frame clones only, minus some. The data contain about 380,000 clones, just under 95% of them singletons. V lost 7 bases to trimming and J lost 5 bases, with 18 bases between them. This CDR3 comprises 14 residues. The germline gives CDR1 ENHRY, CDR2 SYGVKD. The sample comes from a study of shared T cell receptors in the human thymus. The sequence was obtained from a human donor. The chain links TRBV10-3 to TRBJ2-7; tentative D call: TRBD2 (6 bases). Sequencing input: thymocytes. The CDR3 loop is CAIIGGPKSNEQYF. The DNA of the CDR3 is TGTGCCATCATCGGAGGGCCAAAAAGCAACGAGCAGTACTTC.